The T cell receptor beta chain under discussion was sequenced for a study of shared clonotypes between healthy human individuals. CDR3 length equals 16 residues. Per the germline V gene, CDR1 is SGHRS and CDR2 is YFSETQ. V dropped 1 base and J dropped 4; count of bases not matched to a gene: 8. For this clone: The antigen is not known.

Researchers ran the assay at a deep level. Produced via immunoSEQ multiplex PCR; TCRdb's table is partial and in-frame only. The sample holds 2 million or so clones, around 95% seen once. Study findings and constraints: Among non-shared clonotypes, generation probabilities were lower than among those shared by all four donors. Sequencing depth was predicted to influence how clonotypes are shared among donors. Larger estimated richness was generally recorded for naive subsets relative to memory subsets.

The rearrangement uses TRBV5-1 and TRBJ1-3; 7 bases fit TRBD1. Sequenced material: naive CD4+ T cells sorted from blood. Subset denoted: CD45RA+ positively selected. The source is a man younger than 35 in good health. The CDR3 DNA reads as TGCGCCAGCAGCTTGCTGACCACAGGGGACGGAAACACCATATATTTT. It encodes CASSLLTTGDGNTIYF. The entire variable domain, with the rest obtained from reference TRBV5-1 and TRBJ1-3, is as follows: KAGVTQTPRYLIKTRGQQVTLSCSPISGHRSVSWYQQTPGQGLQFLFEYFSETQRNKGNFPGRFSGRQFSNSRSEMNVSTLELGDSALYLCASSLLTTGDGNTIYFGEGSWLTVV.